The rows below give T cell receptor beta chains drawn from one sample of a study of human T cells and chemical hapten exposure. TCRdb analysed the RACE reads with MiXCR anew, one entry per CDR3 protein. The profile covers about 100,000 distinct CDR3 sequences, with roughly a tenth appearing a single time and about 2.4% taken by the ten largest. Sample: whole blood, taken in connection with sensitization to the hapten diphenylcyclopropenone (DPC). The receptors were sampled from a man aged 35 to 55 with alopecia areata. Some clones in this sample may be carry-over from other donors' samples. The CDR3 runs from the conserved cysteine through the conserved F or W. The D gene is left open where the match is weak. Rows give clone size only sometimes, using once, few, many, or a class for an expanded clone.

v_call	d_call	cdr3_length	j_call	clone_size	cdr3_aa	cdr3_nt
TRBV5-4	.	15	TRBJ1-2	many	CASSLVGGTNYGYTF	TGTGCCAGCAGCTTGGTAGGGGGGACTAACTATGGCTACACCTTC
TRBV2	TRBD2	15	TRBJ2-1	.	CASSERGGWFDEQFF	TGTGCCAGCAGTGAACGGGGGGGGTGGTTCGATGAGCAGTTCTTC
TRBV7-6	TRBD1	15	TRBJ2-3	.	CASSLATGGTDTQYF	TGTGCCAGCAGCTTAGCGACAGGGGGCACGGATACGCAGTATTTT
TRBV20-1	TRBD1	13	TRBJ1-1	few	CSAETGVEVVAFF	TGCAGTGCAGAGACAGGGGTTGAGGTTGTAGCTTTCTTT
TRBV5-1	TRBD1	16	TRBJ1-1	few	CASSLEGQGRRDEAFF	TGCGCCAGCAGCTTGGAGGGACAGGGGAGACGGGATGAAGCTTTCTTT
TRBV14	.	15	TRBJ2-3	.	CASSQPGLSTDTQYF	TGTGCCAGCAGCCAACCGGGACTCAGCACAGATACGCAGTATTTT
TRBV29-1	.	13	TRBJ2-3	many	CSVEDRETDTQYF	TGCAGCGTTGAAGACAGGGAAACAGATACGCAGTATTTT
TRBV29-1	TRBD2	16	TRBJ2-3	many	CSVPSGRARLVDTQYF	TGCAGCGTTCCCAGCGGGAGGGCCCGGTTGGTAGATACGCAGTATTTT
TRBV20-1	.	15	TRBJ1-1	few	CSARDSKGLETEAFF	TGCAGTGCTAGAGATAGTAAGGGCCTTGAAACTGAAGCTTTCTTT
TRBV7-8	.	14	TRBJ1-2	many	CASSLTSTQYGYTF	TGTGCCAGCAGCTTAACCTCAACCCAGTATGGCTACACCTTC
TRBV3-1	TRBD1	14	TRBJ1-5	few	CASSQRDRVQAQHF	TGTGCCAGCAGCCAAAGGGACAGGGTTCAAGCCCAGCATTTT
TRBV6-2/TRBV6-3	TRBD2	14	TRBJ2-3	.	CASRERGGTDTQYF	TGTGCCAGCAGAGAGCGGGGCGGCACAGATACGCAGTATTTT
TRBV9	.	19	TRBJ2-1	few	CASSHWPGRGSFPHNEQFF	TGTGCCAGCAGCCACTGGCCGGGGCGCGGGTCATTCCCCCACAATGAGCAGTTCTTC
TRBV20-1	.	17	TRBJ2-1	.	CSARDLQRADSYNEQFF	TGCAGTGCTAGAGATCTGCAGCGGGCTGACTCCTACAATGAGCAGTTCTTC
TRBV29-1	.	13	TRBJ2-4	.	CSVDGTVQGIQYF	TGCAGCGTTGACGGGACGGTTCAAGGCATTCAGTACTTC
TRBV4-3	.	15	TRBJ1-1	few	CASSQDGEGVTEAFF	TGCGCCAGCAGCCAAGATGGGGAGGGAGTCACTGAAGCTTTCTTT
TRBV5-1	.	13	TRBJ2-7	few	CASSLAGTHEQYF	TGCGCCAGCAGCTTGGCGGGAACCCACGAGCAGTACTTC
TRBV5-6	.	13	TRBJ2-1	few	CASSSGRTNEQFF	TGTGCCAGCAGCTCAGGACGGACCAATGAGCAGTTCTTC
TRBV6-5	TRBD1	15	TRBJ1-1	many	CASSYSWDSIAEAFF	TGTGCCAGCAGTTACTCGTGGGACAGTATCGCTGAAGCTTTCTTT
TRBV5-1	.	16	TRBJ2-2	.	CASRLGAGPNTGELFF	TGCGCCAGCAGATTAGGGGCAGGACCGAACACCGGGGAGCTGTTTTTT
TRBV5-1	TRBD2	15	TRBJ2-3	.	CASSQAGATTDTQYF	TGCGCCAGCAGCCAAGCGGGAGCGACCACAGATACGCAGTATTTT
TRBV6-4	.	14	TRBJ1-1	many	CASSRTGQNTEAFF	TGTGCCAGCAGCCGTACCGGACAGAACACTGAAGCTTTCTTT
TRBV20-1	.	13	TRBJ1-2	many	CSMLEGSSYGYTF	TGCAGTATGTTGGAGGGATCCTCCTATGGCTACACCTTC
TRBV5-6	TRBD1	15	TRBJ2-7	few	CASRPGTGGNREQYF	TGTGCCAGCAGACCCGGGACAGGGGGCAATCGGGAGCAGTACTTC
TRBV20-1	TRBD2	19	TRBJ2-4	many	CSAAQGVLAGGLAKNIQYF	TGCAGTGCTGCTCAGGGGGTCTTAGCGGGAGGGCTAGCCAAAAACATTCAGTACTTC
TRBV9	.	14	TRBJ2-7	few	CASSVEGSDYEQYF	TGTGCCAGCAGCGTAGAGGGCAGCGACTACGAGCAGTACTTC
TRBV29-1	TRBD2	18	TRBJ2-1	few	CSVESRLAGQRSYNEQFF	TGCAGCGTTGAAAGTAGACTAGCGGGACAACGCTCCTACAATGAGCAGTTCTTC
TRBV2	.	13	TRBJ1-1	.	CASRWRGGDEAFF	TGTGCCAGCAGGTGGAGGGGCGGGGATGAAGCTTTCTTT
TRBV29-1	.	11	TRBJ1-1	.	CSVDKNTEAFF	TGCAGCGTTGACAAGAACACTGAAGCTTTCTTT
TRBV4-3	.	14	TRBJ1-4	few	CASSQDLNNEKLFF	TGCGCCAGCAGCCAAGATCTGAATAATGAAAAACTGTTTTTT
TRBV29-1	.	13	TRBJ2-5	.	CSVEIVQWETQYF	TGCAGCGTTGAAATAGTACAGTGGGAGACCCAGTACTTC
TRBV6-5	TRBD1	13	TRBJ1-2	few	CASSYRTGYGYTF	TGTGCCAGCAGTTACCGGACAGGTTATGGCTACACCTTC
TRBV9	TRBD1	16	TRBJ1-2	many	CASSVGRTGDNYGYTF	TGTGCCAGCAGCGTAGGAAGGACAGGGGATAACTATGGCTACACCTTC
TRBV2	.	14	TRBJ2-7	.	CASSRELATGEQYF	TGTGCCAGCAGTCGAGAACTAGCGACAGGGGAGCAGTACTTC
TRBV28	TRBD2	18	TRBJ2-3	few	CASSPLAGGPIATDTQYF	TGTGCCAGCAGTCCACTAGCGGGAGGGCCAATTGCGACAGATACGCAGTATTTT
TRBV5-4	.	15	TRBJ2-5	many	CASSNRDNYQETQYF	TGTGCCAGCAGCAACCGGGACAACTACCAAGAGACCCAGTACTTC
TRBV5-1	TRBD2	16	TRBJ2-5	few	CASSLAVAGIQETQYF	TGCGCCAGCAGCTTGGCGGTAGCGGGGATCCAAGAGACCCAGTACTTC
TRBV11-2	.	14	TRBJ2-3	.	CASSSLESTDAQYF	TGTGCCAGCAGCTCACTAGAGAGCACGGATGCGCAGTATTTT
TRBV6-6	.	14	TRBJ1-2	.	CASTTGSAVGGYTF	TGTGCCAGCACCACAGGGTCCGCGGTGGGTGGCTACACCTTC
TRBV29-1	.	13	TRBJ1-3	many	CSVEAFSGNTIYF	TGCAGCGTTGAGGCCTTTTCTGGAAACACCATATATTTT
TRBV6-5	.	16	TRBJ2-6	.	CASSYRPTGGANVLTF	TGTGCCAGCAGTTACCGGCCTACGGGTGGGGCCAACGTCCTGACTTTC
TRBV3-1	.	13	TRBJ1-3	many	CASSQGRRDTIYF	TGTGCCAGCAGCCAAGGACGGAGGGACACCATATATTTT
TRBV6-2/TRBV6-3	.	12	TRBJ1-2	many	CASSYDWNGYTF	TGTGCCAGCAGTTACGATTGGAATGGCTACACCTTC
TRBV7-2	.	12	TRBJ2-3	few	CASSRYRDTQYF	TGTGCCAGCAGCCGATACAGAGATACGCAGTATTTT
TRBV7-2	TRBD1	12	TRBJ1-6	few	CASSRQGSPLHF	TGTGCCAGCAGCCGACAGGGATCCCCCCTCCACTTT
TRBV6-1	.	12	TRBJ2-7	few	CATSEGTYEQYF	TGTGCCACTTCGGAGGGGACCTACGAGCAGTACTTC
TRBV4-2	.	15	TRBJ2-5	many	CASSQVQAEAETQYF	TGTGCCAGCAGCCAAGTTCAAGCGGAAGCGGAGACCCAGTACTTC
TRBV5-4	.	14	TRBJ2-3	few	CASSLRWVTDTQYF	TGTGCCAGCAGCTTGAGATGGGTCACAGATACGCAGTATTTT
TRBV5-1	TRBD1	14	TRBJ1-1	.	CASRGTVLNTEAFF	TGCGCCAGCAGGGGGACAGTCCTGAACACTGAAGCTTTCTTT